Listed below are T cell receptor beta chains from one sample, sequenced in a study of graft-versus-host responses after intestinal transplantation. Using immunoSEQ multiplex PCR, the repertoire was profiled, and TCRdb retains in-frame clones only, with some absent. The top ten clones hold around 3% of a sample with about 120,000 clones, about 95% of them seen once. Antigen specificity for these receptors is unknown. Sequencing used unstimulated CD8+ T cells sorted from spleen or lymph node cells, obtained before intestinal transplant. The receptors here all came from a human donor who received an intestinal transplant. The CDR3 runs from the conserved cysteine through the conserved F or W.

j_gene	v_gene	CDR3aa
TRBJ2-5	TRBV4-3	CASSQDPGVQETQYF
TRBJ2-7	TRBV6-1	CASSLGTGVSEQYF
TRBJ2-1	TRBV9	CASSAEQRVFTNEQFF
TRBJ1-5	TRBV28	CASSFWQGARNQPQHF
TRBJ2-2	TRBV5-6	CASSFTVNTGELFF
TRBJ2-1	TRBV7-3	CASSPAPYFLAEFYNEQFF
.	TRBV9	CASSVGGRGYEQYF
TRBJ2-1	TRBV4-3	CASSVDWGKDEQFF
TRBJ2-1	TRBV19	CASSLTTGGDSYNEQFF
TRBJ2-7	TRBV7-9	CASSSGVYEQYF
.	TRBV9	CASSVGVGTYEQYF
TRBJ1-5	TRBV2	CASSGVNQPQHF
TRBJ1-2	TRBV19	CASSAQGSGYYGYTF
TRBJ2-5	TRBV6-5	CASRQGIEETQYF
TRBJ2-7	TRBV4-1	CASSQEGASGSYEQYF
TRBJ2-1	TRBV5-1	CASSRDQLRDEQFF
TRBJ2-7	TRBV27	CASSLSMGSEQYF
TRBJ2-7	TRBV5-4	CASSLGRSEQYF